This TCR beta chain was identified in a study of T cells after somatic rescue of genetic block. Libraries were prepared by immunoSEQ multiplex PCR; TCRdb keeps only in-frame clonotypes and omits some of them. Of about 67,000 clones in the sample, approximately 90% are singletons; the top ten hold approximately 3%. V was pared by 5 bases and J by 8 bases, with 7 bases of the junction left unmatched. The CDR3 covers 14 residues. Germline V gives CDR1 SGHTA, CDR2 FQGNSA. Sequencing used peripheral blood mononuclear cells (PBMCs). This TCR was sampled from a man aged 40-49 years. This chain joins TRBV7-2 and TRBJ2-5; 11 bases map to TRBD1. In nucleotides, the CDR3 is TGTGCCAGCAGCCACGTTAGGACAGGGGGCACCCAGTACTTC. It specifies CASSHVRTGGTQYF. The full variable domain, rest sourced from reference TRBV7-2 and TRBJ2-5, is GAGVSQSPSNKVTEKGKDVELRCDPISGHTALYWYRQSLGQGLEFLIYFQGNSAPDKSGLPSDRFSAERTGGSVSTLTIQRTQQEDSAVYLCASSHVRTGGTQYFGPGTRLLVL.